The sequence of this T cell receptor beta chain was determined in a study of blood T cells in healthy people across ages. Study observations and caveats: Greater diversity and more naive CD4+ cells were seen in long-lived donors than in aged donors. Age showed a roughly linear inverse relationship with TCR beta diversity per million T cells.

From germline, CDR1 is SGHTA and CDR2 FQGTGA. With 4 bases clipped from V and 0 bases from J, the junction kept 6 bases outside the gene matches. This CDR3 has 16 residues. It was with a sample-barcoded 5' primer and a J-beta primer mix that a second PCR of roughly 7 to 11 cycles was run. The study obtained at least 3 million CDR3-containing paired-end reads from every sample. A single record per CDR3 protein comes from TCRdb applying MiXCR to the 5' RACE reads. The data contain around 800,000 distinct CDR3 sequences, about a quarter of them singletons. As to this clonotype: Its antigen is unidentified.

These sequences were also reported in another study, on T cells of mothers and their children.

The V call is TRBV7-3, the J call TRBJ2-1; 7 bases agree with TRBD2. This TCR derives from a boy younger than 18 in good health. Sequences were obtained from blood. In DNA, the CDR3 is TGTGCCAGCAGCTCTCGGGCGGGGGACTCCTACAATGAGCAGTTCTTC. Amino acids: CASSSRAGDSYNEQFF.